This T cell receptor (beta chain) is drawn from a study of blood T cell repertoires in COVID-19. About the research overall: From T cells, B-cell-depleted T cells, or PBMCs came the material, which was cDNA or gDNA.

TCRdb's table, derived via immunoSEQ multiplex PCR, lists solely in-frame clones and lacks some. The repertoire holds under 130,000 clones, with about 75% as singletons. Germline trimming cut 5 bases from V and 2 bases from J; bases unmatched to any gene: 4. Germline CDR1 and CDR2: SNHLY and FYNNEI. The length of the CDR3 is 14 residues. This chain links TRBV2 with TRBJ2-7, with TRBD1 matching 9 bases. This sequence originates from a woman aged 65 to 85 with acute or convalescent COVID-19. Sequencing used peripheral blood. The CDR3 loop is CASSLDRGAYEQYF. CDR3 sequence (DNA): TGTGCCAGCAGTCTGGACAGGGGAGCCTACGAGCAGTACTTC.